The clone carrying this T cell receptor (beta chain) has just one count. Germline V CDR1 and CDR2: LNHDA, SQIVND (reference sequence). The CDR3 length is 15 residues. V was cut by 0 bases and J by 6 bases, with 12 bases left in between. This record belongs to a study of shared clonotypes between healthy human individuals. Genomic DNA of every subset was divided equally among multiple immunoSEQ plates. Source study methods: Junction-only immunoSEQ data arrived without quality scores, meaning filtering differed. The protocol was immunoSEQ multiplex PCR, while the TCRdb copy is restricted to in-frame clones and leaves out a portion. Clonal size and the V and J genes are those of that table, whereas D and trimming came from the DNA. The data contain roughly 2.1 million clones, about 92% of them seen just once; the ten biggest clones take up about 1.8%. CD8 cells regarded as naive lacked CD45RO, were positively chosen for CCR7, and omitted terminally differentiated effector memory CD45RA+ cells.

This chain links TRBV19 with TRBJ1-5; no reliable D call. The sample taken for sequencing was naive CD8+ T cells from PBMCs. This TCR was recovered from a man aged 18 to 29 in good health. Some clones in this sample may be carry-over from other donors' samples. CDR3 DNA sequence: TGTGCCAGTAGTATAGATCGGGAGGGAGCTCAGCCCCAGCATTTT. It is translated as CASSIDREGAQPQHF.